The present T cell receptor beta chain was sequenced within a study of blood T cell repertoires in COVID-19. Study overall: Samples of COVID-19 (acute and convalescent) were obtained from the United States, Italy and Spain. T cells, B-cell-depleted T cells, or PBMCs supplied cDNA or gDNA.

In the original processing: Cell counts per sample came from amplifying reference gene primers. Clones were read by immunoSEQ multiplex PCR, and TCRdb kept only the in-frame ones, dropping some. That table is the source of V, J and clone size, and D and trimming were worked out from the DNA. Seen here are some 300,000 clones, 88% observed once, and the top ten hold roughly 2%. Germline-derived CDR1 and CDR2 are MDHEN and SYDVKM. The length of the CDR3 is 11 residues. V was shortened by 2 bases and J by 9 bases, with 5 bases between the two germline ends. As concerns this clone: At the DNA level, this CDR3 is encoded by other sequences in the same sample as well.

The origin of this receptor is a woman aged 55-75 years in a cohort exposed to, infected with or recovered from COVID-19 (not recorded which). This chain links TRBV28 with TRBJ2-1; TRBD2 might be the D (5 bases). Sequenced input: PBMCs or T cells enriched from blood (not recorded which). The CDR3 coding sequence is TGTGCCAGCAGTTTACGGGGTGAGCAGTTCTTC. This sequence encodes CASSLRGEQFF.